The 7 T cell receptor beta chains below come from one sample, sequenced in a study of PD-L1 blockade in urothelial cancer. The method was immunoSEQ multiplex PCR; TCRdb's version includes in-frame clones alone and lacks a portion of them. The sample records about 110,000 clones, 75% to 95% being singletons. Described time point: peripheral blood 6 weeks after treatment start. The specimen was PBMCs, collected around atezolizumab (anti-PD-L1) treatment. Receptors were obtained from a man aged 60 to 75 with urothelial cancer.

The chain carries TRBV6-6 and TRBJ2-7, with 7 bases matching TRBD1. In germline, CDR1 is MNHNY, CDR2 SVGAGI (reference sequence). V shed 5 bases and J 5 bases; nucleotides not matched to a gene: 3. CDR3 length: 12 residues. The CDR3, as DNA: TGTGCCAGCAGTAAGACAGGGAACGAGCAGTACTTC. It is translated as CASSKTGNEQYF.

This rearrangement joins TRBV7-2 to TRBJ2-3; 10 nucleotides match TRBD2. The CDR3 is 15 amino acids. Unmatched junction bases numbered 4, after V lost 5 bases and J lost 2 bases. Germline V gene data show CDR1 as SGHTA and CDR2 as FQGNSA. The CDR3 region has the DNA TGTGCCAGCAGCCATAGCGGGGGGTCCACAGATACGCAGTATTTT. It is translated as CASSHSGGSTDTQYF.

Turning to this clone: Mismatch with germline at one junction end may stem from a read error. The chain carries TRBV20-1 and TRBJ1-2, with D possibly matching TRBD1 (5 bases). Germline loops: CDR1 DFQATT, CDR2 SNEGSKA (reference sequence). The CDR3 is 9 amino acids. The CDR3 nucleotides read TGCAGTGCTAGAAAGGGGCTCGTCTTC. Translation gives CSARKGLVF.

This clone has just one count. The CDR3 DNA follows: TGTGCCAGCAGTCGAGCGGGGCGGAACACTGAAGCTTTCTTT. Translated, it gives CASSRAGRNTEAFF. V is TRBV6-5 and J is TRBJ1-1; tentative D call: TRBD1 (5 bases). V was cut by 5 bases and J by 1 base, with 11 bases left in between. Germline loops: CDR1 MNHEY, CDR2 SVGAGI. The CDR3 consists of 14 residues.

The V gene is TRBV19, the J gene TRBJ1-2, with TRBD1 as a possible D gene (6 bases). Germline lookup yields CDR1 LNHDA and CDR2 SQIVND (reference sequence). With 6 bases removed from V and 1 base from J, the gap between germline ends came to 18 bases. CDR3 length: 16 amino acids. The DNA for the CDR3 is TGTGCCAGTAGCTCAACCGGGACACTGGTTAACTATGGCTACACCTTC. This sequence encodes CASSSTGTLVNYGYTF. Together with reference TRBV19 and TRBJ1-2, the CDR3 gives the full variable domain: DGGITQSPKYLFRKEGQNVTLSCEQNLNHDAMYWYRQDPGQGLRLIYYSQIVNDFQKGDIAEGYSVSREKKESFPLTVTSAQKNPTAFYLCASSSTGTLVNYGYTFGSGTRLTVV.

The V and J genes are TRBV7-2 and TRBJ2-7, with D perhaps matching TRBD2 (6 bases). Germline CDR1 SGHTA, CDR2 FQGNSA. The ends were cut back, 4 bases at V and 6 bases at J, with 13 bases in the middle. This CDR3 comprises 13 residues. This CDR3 is CASSSGRNVEQYF. CDR3 sequence (DNA): TGTGCCAGCAGCTCGGGGAGGAATGTCGAGCAGTACTTC.

The chain joins TRBV7-9 to TRBJ1-2; TRBD1 is a possible D gene (5 bases). The CDR3 extends over 16 amino acids. Germline V CDR1 and CDR2: SEHNR, FQNEAQ (reference sequence). Trimming took 6 bases from V and 5 from J, leaving 22 bases between them. CDR3 nucleotides: TGTGCCAGCAGATCGAGTAAGGCCATGGGGCCGTATGGCTACACCTTC. Its protein product is CASRSSKAMGPYGYTF.